Listed here are 30 T cell receptor beta chains from one sample, sequenced in a study of human T cells and chemical hapten exposure. TCRdb reanalysed the RACE reads using MiXCR and keeps one entry per CDR3 protein. The profile covers tens of thousands of distinct CDR3 sequences, with 8.5% to 10% appearing a single time and 11% to 15% taken by the ten largest. Regarding time point: patch test 2, 6 weeks after DPC sensitization. Stated treatment: therapeutic diphenylcyclopropenone sensitization with weekly scalp DPC. RNA extraction used unfractionated whole blood as the source of total RNA. The specimen was whole blood, collected in connection with sensitization to the hapten diphenylcyclopropenone (DPC). Receptors were obtained from a woman aged 25-40 years with alopecia areata. Some clones in this sample may be carry-over from other donors' samples.

This chain uses TRBV15 with TRBJ1-1, with 7 bases matching TRBD1. With V trimmed by 5 bases and J by 0 bases, 3 bases remained unmatched. CDR3 length equals 14 residues. In germline, CDR1 is LNHNV, CDR2 YYDKDF (reference sequence). CDR3 residues: CATSGGQMNTEAFF. Here the CDR3 DNA reads TGTGCCACCAGCGGGGGACAGATGAACACTGAAGCTTTCTTT.

This clonotype came up a few times. The V gene is TRBV11-1, the J gene TRBJ2-7, with D perhaps matching TRBD1 (6 bases). V lost 5 bases, J lost 3 bases, and 14 bases lay in between. Germline lookup yields CDR1 SGHAT and CDR2 FQDESV (reference sequence). The CDR3 totals 14 residues. The CDR3 nucleotides are TGTGCCAGCAGCCGAGGGGGACCCCTCTACGAGCAGTACTTC. Amino acid sequence: CASSRGGPLYEQYF.

This clonotype came up many times. The chain couples TRBV2 to TRBJ2-1; 7 bases agree with TRBD1. The ends lost 1 base at V and 2 bases at J; junction bases unmatched: 2. Germline-derived CDR1 and CDR2 are SNHLY and FYNNEI. The CDR3 sequence is 15 residues long. Here the CDR3 reads CASSEEGGAYNEQFF. CDR3 DNA sequence: TGTGCCAGCAGTGAAGAAGGGGGCGCCTACAATGAGCAGTTCTTC. The whole variable domain, filled in from reference TRBV2 and TRBJ2-1, reads EPEVTQTPSHQVTQMGQEVILRCVPISNHLYFYWYRQILGQKVEFLVSFYNNEISEKSEIFDDQFSVERPDGSNFTLKIRSTKLEDSAMYFCASSEEGGAYNEQFFGPGTRLTVL.

Concerning this clonotype itself: A much larger clonotype is one base distant, so this may be a read error. The chain joins TRBV4-3 to TRBJ1-5; a weak D match, TRBD1 (5 bases). The CDR3 has 15 residues. Germline V gene data show CDR1 as LGHNA and CDR2 as YSLEER. The CDR3 loop is CDSSPMMGTSQPQHF. The CDR3 bases are TGCGACAGCAGCCCCATGATGGGGACTAGTCAGCCCCAGCATTTT.

This clonotype has at least ten counts. The V gene is TRBV14, the J gene TRBJ1-6, with a weak D call TRBD1 (6 bases). This CDR3 has 15 amino acids. Trimming shortened V by 3 bases and J by 5 bases, and 11 bases separated the two germline ends. CDR1 SGHDN and CDR2 FVKESK come from the germline V gene. CDR3 loop: CASSQHQGNNSPLHF. The CDR3 DNA follows: TGTGCCAGCAGCCAGCACCAGGGGAATAATTCACCCCTCCACTTT. Based on the CDR3 plus reference TRBV14 and TRBJ1-6, the full variable domain is EAGVTQFPSHSVIEKGQTVTLRCDPISGHDNLYWYRRVMGKEIKFLLHFVKESKQDESGMPNNRFLAERTGGTYSTLKVQPAELEDSGVYFCASSQHQGNNSPLHFGNGTRLTVT.

This chain links TRBV6-4 with TRBJ1-5; D gene uncertain. This CDR3 is built from 15 residues. V gave up 6 bases and J gave up 5 bases, with 17 bases separating them. CDR1 MRHNA and CDR2 SNTAGT come from the germline V gene. Here the CDR3 reads CASSRRRSYDQPQHF. CDR3 nucleotide sequence: TGTGCCAGCAGCCGCAGACGCAGTTATGATCAGCCCCAGCATTTT.

This clonotype was seen ten or more times. Here the CDR3 reads CASSELGSGGTDTQYF. The CDR3 DNA sequence: TGTGCCAGCAGTGAATTAGGTAGCGGGGGCACAGATACGCAGTATTTT. The chain is built from TRBV25-1 and TRBJ2-3, with TRBD2 matching 8 bases. The germline CDR1 and CDR2 sequences are MGHDK and SYGVNS. J was trimmed by 1 base and V by 1 base; bases with no gene match: 4. The CDR3 totals 16 residues.

This clonotype was picked up many times. The rearrangement joins TRBV18 to TRBJ2-1, with TRBD2 matching 9 bases. J was trimmed by 7 bases and V by 6 bases; bases with no gene match: 7. Germline V gene data show CDR1 as KGHSH and CDR2 as LQKENI. The CDR3 covers 14 residues. The CDR3 sequence is CASSGRGGDNEQFF. Written as DNA, the CDR3 is TGTGCCAGCTCCGGTCGCGGGGGGGATAATGAGCAGTTCTTC.

This clonotype is termed medium-sized. V usage is TRBV6-6 and J usage is TRBJ2-7; D remains ambiguous. The CDR3 length is 15 residues. V lost 6 bases and J 0 bases, leaving 15 bases between the germline ends. CDR1 MNHNY and CDR2 SVGAGI come from the germline V gene (reference sequence). The CDR3 sequence: CASSQAAQSSYEQYF. CDR3 coding DNA: TGTGCCAGCAGCCAGGCCGCACAGAGCTCCTACGAGCAGTACTTC.

This clonotype was observed a handful of times. The chain links TRBV7-3 to TRBJ1-2; D ambiguous. Trimming left V 5 bases short and J 4 bases short, with 11 bases between. The germline V gene encodes CDR1 SGHTA and CDR2 FQGTGA. CDR3 length: 13 residues. The CDR3 sequence: CASSRGTSYGYTF. CDR3 DNA: TGTGCCAGCAGCCGAGGCACCAGCTATGGCTACACCTTC.

This clonotype was counted only a few times. The chain links TRBV10-3 to TRBJ2-1; D may match TRBD1 or TRBD2 (5 bases each). With 11 bases removed from V and 3 bases from J, the gap between germline ends came to 17 bases. The length of the CDR3 is 14 residues. CDR1 is ENHRY, CDR2 SYGVKD, per germline. In nucleotides, the CDR3 is TGTGCCGCCCACCCGGGGCCCGACTACAATGAGCAGTTCTTC. Amino acid sequence: CAAHPGPDYNEQFF.

This clonotype came up a few times. The chain uses TRBV7-9 and TRBJ1-4, with 9 bases fitting TRBD1. The CDR3 spans 15 residues. The junction had 3 bases not matched to a gene; V was cut back by 5 bases and J by 2 bases. CDR1 and CDR2 from the germline V gene are SEHNR and FQNEAQ (reference sequence). CDR3 in amino acids: CASSPQGATNEKLFF. CDR3 nucleotides: TGTGCCAGCAGCCCACAGGGGGCTACTAATGAAAAACTGTTTTTT.

The chain joins TRBV9 to TRBJ1-2; TRBD1 might be the D (6 bases). The ends were cut back, 3 bases at V and 3 bases at J, with 15 bases in the middle. The CDR3 contains 15 residues. Per the germline V gene, CDR1 is SGDLS and CDR2 is YYNGEE. CDR3 in amino acids: CASSARQALDYGYTF. CDR3 DNA: TGTGCCAGCAGCGCTCGACAGGCCCTTGACTATGGCTACACCTTC. Looking up the rest from reference TRBV9 and TRBJ1-2 gives the full variable domain: DSGVTQTPKHLITATGQRVTLRCSPRSGDLSVYWYQQSLDQGLQFLIQYYNGEERAKGNILERFSAQQFPDLHSELNLSSLELGDSALYFCASSARQALDYGYTFGSGTRLTVV.

For the CDR3, the DNA is TGTGCCAGTAGCCCCGTTAGGGGAAGAGAAAATTCACCCCTCCACTTT. Amino acids: CASSPVRGRENSPLHF. V usage is TRBV19 and J usage is TRBJ1-6, with D perhaps matching TRBD1 (5 bases). V gave up 6 bases and J gave up 7 bases, with 19 bases separating them. The CDR3 is made up of 16 amino acids. The germline V gene has CDR1 LNHDA and CDR2 SQIVND (reference sequence).

This clonotype was seen a handful of times. The chain joins TRBV20-1 to TRBJ1-1; D not resolved. CDR1 is DFQATT, CDR2 SNEGSKA, per germline (reference sequence). The V end lost 6 bases, the J end lost 0 bases, and 5 bases lay between the germline ends. The CDR3 totals 11 residues. CDR3 bases: TGCAGTGCCCTACTGAACACTGAAGCTTTCTTT. Translating gives CSALLNTEAFF.

This clonotype was detected ten times or more. The rearrangement uses TRBV6-2 or TRBV6-3 and TRBJ1-1; 9 bases map to TRBD1. This CDR3 spans 14 amino acids. From germline, CDR1 is MNHEY and CDR2 SVGEGT. The junction had 3 bases not matched to a gene; V was cut back by 6 bases and J by 1 base. Here the CDR3 DNA reads TGTGCCAGCAGACAGGGGGCAAGGAACACTGAAGCTTTCTTT. Residues: CASRQGARNTEAFF.

The chain recombines TRBV5-1 with TRBJ2-1; unclear D gene. Germline assignment: CDR1 SGHRS and CDR2 YFSETQ. CDR3 size: 13 residues. V was shortened by 7 bases and J by 6 bases, with 14 bases between the two germline ends. The CDR3 here is CASGPVNPNEQFF. The DNA of the CDR3 is TGCGCCAGCGGCCCAGTAAACCCCAATGAGCAGTTCTTC.

At least ten counts were recorded for this clonotype. The chain has TRBV11-2 and TRBJ2-1; D may be TRBD2 (7 bases). V was clipped by 5 bases and J by 7 bases, with 9 bases between them. The germline gives CDR1 SGHAT, CDR2 FQNNGV. The CDR3 spans 12 residues. DNA of the CDR3: TGTGCCAGCAGCGGGAGGGGGAATGAGCAGTTCTTC. This translates into CASSGRGNEQFF.

The rearrangement uses TRBV15 and TRBJ2-2, with TRBD2 matching over 8 bases. V gave up 3 bases and J gave up 3 bases; unmatched junction bases: 0. This CDR3 has 14 amino acids. CDR1 is LNHNV, CDR2 YYDKDF, per germline (reference sequence). In DNA form, the CDR3 reads TGTGCCACCAGCAGCGGGGGGGACACCGGGGAGCTGTTTTTT. Its protein is CATSSGGDTGELFF.

The table lists this clonotype with a few counts. V and J are TRBV27 and TRBJ2-7; TRBD1 agrees at 8 bases. V shed 7 bases and J 3 bases; nucleotides not matched to a gene: 8. Per germline, CDR1 MNHEY and CDR2 SMNVEV (reference sequence). The length of the CDR3 is 14 residues. Written as DNA, the CDR3 is TGTGCCAGCAACCTGGACAGGGCAGTCTACGAGCAGTACTTC. Protein product: CASNLDRAVYEQYF.

This chain connects TRBV12-3 or TRBV12-4 to TRBJ2-1, with 11 bases lining up with TRBD2. Trimming at V came to 5 bases and at J to 2 bases, leaving 2 bases not matched to a gene. There are 15 residues in the CDR3. The CDR3 nucleotides are TGTGCCAGCAGTCGTAGCGGGGGGGCCTACAATGAGCAGTTCTTC. It is translated as CASSRSGGAYNEQFF.

Ten or more counts support this clonotype. The chain employs TRBV7-3 and TRBJ2-1; TRBD2 matches at 8 bases. This CDR3 is built from 16 residues. Losses at the gene ends were 4 bases for V and 7 bases for J; bases not matched to a gene: 12. The V gene's germline CDR1 is SGHTA and CDR2 FQGTGA. CDR3 coding DNA: TGTGCCAGCAGCTCAGTAGCGGGGCCATCCTCTAATGAGCAGTTCTTC. As protein: CASSSVAGPSSNEQFF.

Remarks on this clonotype: Since a much larger clone is just one base distant, this may be a read error. The rearrangement joins TRBV6-5 to TRBJ1-1; D is possibly TRBD1 (5 bases). The CDR3 loop spans 12 amino acids. Germline V gene sequence: CDR1 MNHEY, CDR2 SVGAGI. V lost 5 bases, J lost 7 bases, and 11 bases lay in between. The CDR3 loop is CASSPGASEAFF. The CDR3 DNA sequence: TGTGCCAGCAGTCCTGGGGCGAGTGAAGCTTTCTTT.

The chain combines TRBV28 with TRBJ1-5; the D is unclear. Trimming took 7 bases from V and 4 from J, leaving 11 bases between them. Germline lookup yields CDR1 MDHEN and CDR2 SYDVKM. This CDR3 has 13 residues. The CDR3 reads CASTPSPNQPQHF. The DNA of the CDR3 is TGTGCCAGCACCCCATCGCCGAATCAGCCCCAGCATTTT.

The chain is built from TRBV2 and TRBJ2-3; 7 nucleotides align to TRBD1. The germline V gene encodes CDR1 SNHLY and CDR2 FYNNEI. The CDR3 is 13 amino acids. The junction had 8 bases not matched to a gene; V was cut back by 10 bases and J by 4 bases. Written as DNA, the CDR3 is TGTGCCACCACAGGGGAAGTTGCAGATACGCAGTATTTT. Amino acids: CATTGEVADTQYF.

This clonotype was counted between two and nine times. J is TRBJ1-5 and V is TRBV21-1; the D call TRBD1 from the table was never checked on the DNA. TRBV21-1 is marked as a pseudogene. The CDR3 runs to 17 residues. The CDR3 sequence is CASSTPVGNRADQPQHF. For the CDR3, the DNA is TGTGCCAGCAGCACCCCGGTCGGAAACAGGGCGGATCAGCCCCAGCATTTT.

This clonotype was seen only a few times. V usage is TRBV20-1 and J usage is TRBJ1-5, with D perhaps TRBD1 (5 bases). Trimming pared 6 bases from V and 3 bases from J, leaving 15 bases between. CDR1 DFQATT and CDR2 SNEGSKA come from the germline V gene (reference sequence). The CDR3 loop spans 14 amino acids. CDR3 region: CSAEGNSNNQPQHF. The CDR3, as DNA: TGCAGTGCGGAGGGGAATTCGAACAATCAGCCCCAGCATTTT.

This rearrangement joins TRBV2 to TRBJ2-7; possibly TRBD1 for D (5 bases). This CDR3 contains 13 residues. CDR1 is SNHLY, CDR2 FYNNEI, per germline. V lost 4 bases, J lost 3 bases, and 10 bases lay in between. The CDR3 sequence: CASSVQGFYEQYF. DNA for the CDR3: TGTGCCAGCAGTGTTCAGGGTTTCTACGAGCAGTACTTC.

This clonotype has a handful of counts. The V call is TRBV7-9, the J call TRBJ2-1, with 9 bases that match TRBD1. The germline gives CDR1 SEHNR, CDR2 FQNEAQ (reference sequence). CDR3 size: 13 residues. Germline trimming cut 5 bases from V and 6 bases from J; bases unmatched to any gene: 2. Here the CDR3 DNA reads TGTGCCAGCAGCCGGACAGGGGTCAATGAGCAGTTCTTC. Its protein product is CASSRTGVNEQFF.

The chain couples TRBV7-2 to TRBJ2-3; TRBD1 or TRBD2 may be the D gene (6 bases each). The CDR3 extends over 16 amino acids. Germline values: CDR1 SGHTA, CDR2 FQGNSA. V shed 1 base and J shed 2 bases, with 13 bases lying between them. The CDR3 loop reads CASSLGGASVTDTQYF. As DNA, the CDR3 is TGTGCCAGCAGCTTAGGGGGGGCTTCGGTCACAGATACGCAGTATTTT.